This TCR beta chain was retrieved from a study of T cells in women clearing cervical HPV infection. Study background: Control women cleared a single incident HPV16 infection within 12 months. Study observations and caveats: Richness differences could reflect unmeasured T-cell content per sample.

Details on this clone: The antigen is not known. The read falls 3 residues short of the CDR3 end, and the missing part is taken from the germline J gene.

This table comes from immunoSEQ multiplex PCR, and its TCRdb copy is limited to in-frame clones, with some not included. This sample contains about 32,000 clones. With 5 bases removed from V and 0 bases from J, the gap between germline ends came to 7 bases. There are 13 residues in the CDR3. Germline loops: CDR1 DFQATT, CDR2 SNEGSKA (reference sequence). The clonotype originates from a woman aged 18-70 years with a cervical HPV16 infection that either progressed to CIN3+ or cleared (not recorded which). Sequencing was done on a sample of blood buffy coat. The gene calls are TRBV20-1 and TRBJ2-2; a weak D match, TRBD2 (5 bases). The CDR3 bases that were read are TGCAGTGCTGAGGGTTCGAACACCGGGGAG. This codes for CSAEGSNTGE. The full CDR3 reads CSAEGSNTGELFF.